One sample yielded the 14 T cell receptor beta chains listed below, sequenced in a study of shared clonotypes between healthy human individuals. This table comes from immunoSEQ multiplex PCR, and its TCRdb copy is limited to in-frame clones, with some not included. The sample lists hundreds of thousands of clones, around three quarters seen once, with around 2% in the top ten. The specimen was memory CD4+ T cells sorted from blood. As for subset: CD45RA-negative fraction. Receptors were obtained from a woman aged 25 to 39 in good health.

The V gene is TRBV28, the J gene TRBJ1-1; D ambiguous. This CDR3 has 22 residues. The V gene's germline CDR1 is MDHEN and CDR2 SYDVKM. V lost 0 bases and J 1 base, leaving 30 bases between the germline ends. CDR3 DNA: TGTGCCAGCAGTTTATGGCAGACCCCCTCCCCGGGCGGATTTATACGGAACACTGAAGCTTTCTTT. It is translated as CASSLWQTPSPGGFIRNTEAFF.

The chain recombines TRBV2 with TRBJ2-7, with 9 bases that match TRBD1. CDR1 and CDR2 from the germline V gene are SNHLY and FYNNEI. The CDR3 length is 14 residues. V shed 6 bases and J 7 bases; nucleotides not matched to a gene: 10. CDR3 region: CASRVGQGPREQYF. CDR3 nucleotide sequence: TGTGCCAGCAGAGTTGGACAGGGGCCTCGAGAGCAGTACTTC.

This rearrangement joins TRBV6-5 to TRBJ1-2; weak D call: TRBD1 (5 bases). This CDR3 has 14 residues. Germline CDR1 reads MNHEY; CDR2 reads SVGAGI. The V end was cut by 10 bases, the J end by 2 bases, with 17 bases between. This chain's CDR3 is CANARQSINYGYTF. The DNA of the CDR3 is TGTGCCAACGCTAGACAGAGTATAAACTATGGCTACACCTTC.

This clone was seen only a few times. The chain uses TRBV5-1 and TRBJ1-2; D possibly corresponds to TRBD1 (5 bases). The CDR3 is 15 residues long. Germline V gene sequence: CDR1 SGHRS, CDR2 YFSETQ. V lost 4 bases and J lost 3, with 16 bases in between. The DNA for the CDR3 is TGCGCCAGCAGCGGGGGAGTCAGCCCTGACTATGGCTACACCTTC. The encoded protein is CASSGGVSPDYGYTF.

This clone has a count of ten or more. The chain is built from TRBV2 and TRBJ1-1, with TRBD1 as a possible D gene (6 bases). Between the trimmed V and J ends, which lost 6 bases and 8 bases, there was a span of 10 bases. CDR1 is SNHLY, CDR2 FYNNEI, per germline. CDR3 length: 11 residues. CDR3 nucleotide sequence: TGTGCCAGCAGCGCTACAGGGGAAGCTTTCTTT. Protein product: CASSATGEAFF.

This clone occurred many times. The J gene is TRBJ1-1, the V gene TRBV18; D not resolved. Germline assignment: CDR1 KGHSH and CDR2 LQKENI. The CDR3 runs to 13 residues. Trimming cost V 4 bases and J 3 bases, with 9 bases left between them. The CDR3 coding sequence is TGTGCCAGCTCACGAGACCGATACACTGAAGCTTTCTTT. It is translated as CASSRDRYTEAFF.

This clone showed up just a few times. This sequence joins TRBV6-5 and TRBJ1-1; 7 bases align to TRBD1. The CDR3 covers 15 residues. Per germline, CDR1 MNHEY and CDR2 SVGAGI. The J segment lost 7 bases and the V segment lost 0 bases, leaving 8 bases of the junction unmatched. This chain's CDR3 is CASSYSNRGRDEAFF. CDR3 DNA sequence: TGTGCCAGCAGTTACTCGAACAGGGGTAGGGATGAAGCTTTCTTT.

This clone was picked up many times. The rearrangement links TRBV11-3 to TRBJ2-1, with D tentatively TRBD1 (6 bases). In germline, CDR1 is SGHNT, CDR2 YENEEA. The CDR3 loop spans 15 amino acids. Trimming took off 0 bases at V and 3 bases at J, with 9 bases between the two ends. In DNA, the CDR3 is TGTGCCAGCAGCTTAGAGGGGGACAACTACAATGAGCAGTTCTTC. It is translated as CASSLEGDNYNEQFF. The whole variable domain, filled in from reference TRBV11-3 and TRBJ2-1, reads EAGVVQSPRYKIIEKKQPVAFWCNPISGHNTLYWYLQNLGQGPELLIRYENEEAVDDSQLPKDRFSAERLKGVDSTLKIQPAELGDSAVYLCASSLEGDNYNEQFFGPGTRLTVL.

The CDR3 nucleotides read TGTGCCAGCAACCGTTGGGAGAATGAAAAACTGTTTTTT. Translated: CASNRWENEKLFF. The chain has TRBV6-5 and TRBJ1-4; D unclear. V lost 7 bases, J lost 5 bases, and 11 bases lay in between. Per germline, CDR1 MNHEY and CDR2 SVGAGI. CDR3 length: 13 amino acids.

This clone has a handful of counts. This chain joins TRBV19 and TRBJ1-1, with D unresolved. Germline V gene data show CDR1 as LNHDA and CDR2 as SQIVND (reference sequence). Trimming removed 2 bases at V and 9 bases at J, with 13 bases between. The CDR3 is made up of 13 amino acids. The CDR3 region has the DNA TGTGCCAGTAGTATAAGATCGTTAACCCAAGCTTTCTTT. Translated, it gives CASSIRSLTQAFF. Complete variable domain (other parts from reference TRBV19 and TRBJ1-1): DGGITQSPKYLFRKEGQNVTLSCEQNLNHDAMYWYRQDPGQGLRLIYYSQIVNDFQKGDIAEGYSVSREKKESFPLTVTSAQKNPTAFYLCASSIRSLTQAFFGQGTRLTVV.

Only a few counts were recorded for this clone. V is TRBV6-6 and J is TRBJ2-1; TRBD1 matches 7 bases. This CDR3 region has 13 residues. Germline CDR1 MNHNY, CDR2 SVGAGI (reference sequence). With V trimmed by 6 bases and J by 8 bases, 7 bases remained unmatched. CDR3 nucleotides: TGTGCCAGCAGCCGATCCCAGGGGGATGAGCAGTTCTTC. Translating it yields CASSRSQGDEQFF.

This sequence joins TRBV6-6 and TRBJ1-3; D perhaps matches TRBD1 (6 bases). CDR1 and CDR2 (germline): MNHNY, SVGAGI (reference sequence). The germline V and J ends were trimmed by 7 bases and 0 bases, with 10 bases remaining between them. The CDR3 loop spans 14 amino acids. The DNA for the CDR3 is TGTGCCAGCAAGGGACAAGCCTCTGGAAACACCATATATTTT. It encodes CASKGQASGNTIYF.

The J gene is TRBJ1-2, the V gene TRBV7-9; perhaps TRBD1 as D (5 bases). Germline V gene lookup returns CDR1 SEHNR and CDR2 FQNEAQ (reference sequence). The V end lost 3 bases, the J end lost 1 base, and 24 bases lay between the germline ends. The CDR3 spans 19 residues. The CDR3 is CASSFGARQTVPLNYGYTF. The DNA for the CDR3 is TGTGCCAGCAGCTTTGGGGCTAGACAGACGGTACCGCTTAACTATGGCTACACCTTC. The variable domain in full, with the rest retrieved from reference TRBV7-9 and TRBJ1-2, is DTGVSQNPRHKITKRGQNVTFRCDPISEHNRLYWYRQTLGQGPEFLTYFQNEAQLEKSRLLSDRFSAERPKGSFSTLEIQRTEQGDSAMYLCASSFGARQTVPLNYGYTFGSGTRLTVV.

There are many counts of this clone. The genes are TRBV5-1 and TRBJ2-4; 7 nucleotides match TRBD1. V lost 4 bases and J lost 7; bases outside the gene matches: 8. The CDR3 loop spans 14 amino acids. Germline CDR1 is SGHRS and CDR2 is YFSETQ. CDR3 sequence reads: CASSPGTEFNIQYF. The CDR3 DNA is TGCGCCAGCAGCCCCGGGACAGAGTTTAACATTCAGTACTTC.